This T cell receptor (beta chain) was retrieved from a study of cytotoxic CD8 clonotypes in ibrutinib-treated CLL. Study findings and constraints: Contraction or stability on treatment was seen for public clonotypes, which were uncommon. Clonality increased with ibrutinib response but returned toward baseline at progression.

A word on this clone: Its antigen is unknown.

Deep sequencing aimed at 1 in 200,000 to 1 in 1 million T cells' resolution. Some clones are missing from TCRdb's copy, which holds only in-frame ones; the method was immunoSEQ multiplex PCR. The sample yields some 15,000 clones, 55% to 80% seen once. The CDR3 contains 15 residues. The V gene's germline CDR1 is SGHTS and CDR2 YDEGEE. Trimming shortened V by 0 bases and J by 5 bases, and 14 bases separated the two germline ends. Specimen: PBMCs, collected before ibrutinib treatment. The clonotype was recovered from a human donor with chronic lymphocytic leukemia. The V and J genes are TRBV5-8 and TRBJ2-5; tentative D call: TRBD2 (6 bases). CDR3 amino acids: CASSLGRGGTETQYF. CDR3 bases: TGTGCCAGCAGCTTGGGAAGGGGAGGTACCGAGACCCAGTACTTC.